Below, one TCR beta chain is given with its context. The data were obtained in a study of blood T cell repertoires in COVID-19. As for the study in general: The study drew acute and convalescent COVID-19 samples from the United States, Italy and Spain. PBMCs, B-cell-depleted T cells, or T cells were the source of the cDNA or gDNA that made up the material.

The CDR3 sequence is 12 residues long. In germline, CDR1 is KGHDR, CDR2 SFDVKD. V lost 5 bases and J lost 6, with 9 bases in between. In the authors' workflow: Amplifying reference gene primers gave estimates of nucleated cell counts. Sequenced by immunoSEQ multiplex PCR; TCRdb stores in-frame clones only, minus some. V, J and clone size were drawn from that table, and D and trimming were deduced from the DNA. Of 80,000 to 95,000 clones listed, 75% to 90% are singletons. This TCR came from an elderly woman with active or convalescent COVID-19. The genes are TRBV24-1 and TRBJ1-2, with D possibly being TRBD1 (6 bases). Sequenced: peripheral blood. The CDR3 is CATSAGVDGYTF. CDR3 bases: TGTGCCACCAGTGCAGGGGTTGATGGCTACACCTTC.